A selection of T cell receptor beta chains follows, all from one sample in a study of PD-1 blockade in classical Hodgkin lymphoma. Assay used: immunoSEQ multiplex PCR; TCRdb lists only in-frame clones, some missing. This repertoire shows over 60,000 clones, about 90% found once; its top ten account for about a tenth. Sequenced material: peripheral blood mononuclear cells (PBMCs), taken before the fourth cycle of nivolumab. The receptors were sampled from a human donor with classical Hodgkin lymphoma. Each CDR3 is given with its conserved first and last residue. Fields, in order: D gene, J gene, clone size, V gene, CDR3 protein, CDR3 DNA. The D gene is left open where the match is weak. Clone size is shown for a subset of rows, as once, few, many or a class of expanded clone.

TRBD1 TRBJ2-7 . TRBV30 CAWSVQDRGDEQYF TGTGCCTGGAGTGTGCAGGACAGGGGGGATGAGCAGTACTTC
. TRBJ2-2 . TRBV29-1 CSVVWGEGAHTGELFF TGCAGCGTTGTTTGGGGGGAGGGGGCTCACACCGGGGAGCTGTTTTTT
TRBD1 TRBJ1-4 once TRBV7-9 CASSATGRNEKLFF TGTGCCAGCAGCGCGACAGGGCGTAATGAAAAACTGTTTTTT
. TRBJ1-5 . TRBV7-8 CASSSVTVSNQPQHF TGTGCCAGCAGCTCGGTGACAGTGAGCAATCAGCCCCAGCATTTT
. TRBJ2-3 . TRBV15 CATSTERHTQYF TGTGCCACCAGCACAGAGCGGCATACGCAGTATTTT
. TRBJ2-7 once TRBV7-9 CASSPYQGEGYEQYF TGTGCCAGCAGCCCGTACCAGGGGGAGGGCTACGAGCAGTACTTC
. TRBJ2-3 . TRBV6-5 CASSYSTGTQYF TGTGCCAGCAGTTACTCGACGGGGACGCAGTATTTT
. TRBJ1-3 . TRBV18 CASSPKTAGSGNTIYF TGTGCCAGCTCACCTAAAACCGCAGGGTCTGGAAACACCATATATTTT
. TRBJ1-1 . TRBV13 CASSLGSGYVTEAFF TGTGCCAGCAGCTTAGGATCAGGGTATGTGACTGAAGCTTTCTTT
. TRBJ1-1 . TRBV27 CASSLLRGEAFF TGTGCCAGCAGTTTATTGAGGGGGGAAGCTTTCTTT
TRBD1 TRBJ2-7 . TRBV2 CASKDRGSYEQYF TGTGCCAGCAAGGACAGGGGATCCTACGAGCAGTACTTC
. TRBJ1-1 . TRBV7-9 CATTNLEAFF TGTGCCACCACGAACCTTGAAGCTTTCTTT
. TRBJ2-1 . TRBV11-2 CASSLVRGKSYNEQFF TGTGCCAGCAGCTTAGTCAGGGGTAAATCCTACAATGAGCAGTTCTTC
TRBD1 TRBJ1-6 once TRBV6-5 CASMGGTAGSPPLHF TGTGCCAGCATGGGAGGGACAGCGGGTTCCCCACCCCTCCACTTT
. TRBJ2-4 . TRBV29-1 CSVEVSQGPWGAIQYF TGCAGCGTTGAAGTTAGCCAGGGGCCGTGGGGGGCCATTCAGTACTTC
. TRBJ2-5 . TRBV19 CASSIGVRTFHETQYF TGTGCCAGTAGTATAGGAGTGAGAACTTTCCACGAGACCCAGTACTTC
TRBD1 TRBJ2-7 . TRBV6-1 CASSRGTGGAYEQYF TGTGCCAGCAGTCGAGGGACAGGGGGCGCCTACGAGCAGTACTTC
. TRBJ2-2 . TRBV5-4 CASSLDFRGADTGELFF TGTGCCAGCAGCTTGGACTTTCGGGGGGCGGACACCGGGGAGCTGTTTTTT
. TRBJ2-2 few TRBV27 CASSWGMGLSGELFF TGTGCCAGCAGTTGGGGTATGGGGCTCTCGGGGGAGCTGTTTTTT
. TRBJ1-1 few TRBV5-1 CASSLLSDTEAFF TGCGCCAGCAGCTTGTTGTCGGACACTGAAGCTTTCTTT
TRBD1 TRBJ1-2 . TRBV28 CASSYRDPGQGYGYTF TGTGCCAGCAGTTATCGAGACCCGGGACAGGGTTATGGCTACACCTTC
TRBD1 TRBJ2-7 . TRBV7-6 CASSKLTGGNEYEQYF TGTGCCAGCAGCAAACTCACAGGGGGCAATGAATACGAGCAGTACTTC
. TRBJ2-1 . TRBV7-9 CASSLAQGSYNEQFF TGTGCCAGCAGCTTAGCGCAGGGTTCCTACAATGAGCAGTTCTTC
. TRBJ1-2 . TRBV27 CASSWHQDLGYTF TGTGCCAGCAGTTGGCATCAGGACCTCGGCTACACCTTC
. TRBJ1-2 . TRBV30 CAWTDMGAYGYTF TGTGCCTGGACCGATATGGGGGCGTATGGCTACACCTTC
. TRBJ2-7 once TRBV2 CASRETMDSYEQYF TGTGCCAGCAGGGAAACGATGGACTCCTACGAGCAGTACTTC
. TRBJ1-3 . TRBV7-6 CASSPGGNTIYF TGTGCCAGCAGCCCCGGTGGAAACACCATATATTTT
TRBD2 TRBJ2-1 . TRBV5-1 CASSWPGGSYNEQFF TGCGCCAGCAGCTGGCCGGGGGGCTCCTACAATGAGCAGTTCTTC
. TRBJ2-7 . TRBV18 CASSSGPYEQYF TGTGCCAGCTCATCAGGACCTTACGAGCAGTACTTC
TRBD2 TRBJ2-1 . TRBV7-9 CASSFNAGGPNEQFF TGTGCCAGCAGCTTTAATGCGGGGGGGCCCAATGAGCAGTTCTTC
. TRBJ1-6 once TRBV2 CASSEADATVVPLHF TGTGCCAGCAGTGAAGCTGACGCCACAGTGGTGCCCCTCCACTTT
TRBD2 TRBJ2-2 . TRBV2 CASSGTSGTNTGELFF TGTGCCAGCAGTGGTACTAGCGGGACCAACACCGGGGAGCTGTTTTTT
. TRBJ2-5 . TRBV7-6 CASSAILDRETQYF TGTGCCAGCAGTGCTATACTAGACCGAGAGACCCAGTACTTC
TRBD1 TRBJ1-2 . TRBV2 CASRGRGGNGYTF TGTGCCAGCAGGGGCAGGGGGGGGAATGGCTACACCTTC
. TRBJ1-2 . TRBV7-6 CASSLGTTRRVDGYTF TGTGCCAGCAGCTTAGGTACCACGAGGAGGGTAGATGGCTACACCTTC
. TRBJ1-6 few TRBV2 CASSRGHYNSPLHF TGTGCCAGCAGTCGGGGCCACTATAATTCACCCCTCCACTTT
. TRBJ2-6 . TRBV6-1 CASRRSGSGANVLTF TGTGCCAGCAGACGGTCGGGCTCTGGGGCCAACGTCCTGACTTTC
. TRBJ2-7 . TRBV4-1 CASSSPRAYEQYF TGCGCCAGCAGCTCCCCCAGAGCCTACGAGCAGTACTTC
. TRBJ1-6 . TRBV7-9 CASSKISRDSPLHF TGTGCCAGCAGCAAAATCTCACGGGATTCACCCCTCCACTTT
. TRBJ1-3 . TRBV7-7 CASSLRRPEIYF TGTGCTAGCAGCTTACGACGACCCGAGATATATTTT
TRBD1 TRBJ1-2 . TRBV7-9 CASLGQNYGYTF TGTGCCAGCTTGGGACAGAACTATGGCTACACCTTC
. TRBJ1-4 . TRBV15 CATSRVRTGTIEILFF TGTGCCACCAGCAGAGTGCGGACGGGGACTATTGAAATACTGTTTTTT
TRBD1 TRBJ1-5 . TRBV12-5 CASGLGHRDREAWSNQPQHF TGTGCTAGTGGTTTGGGCCACCGGGACAGGGAGGCCTGGAGCAATCAGCCCCAGCATTTT
. TRBJ2-1 . TRBV5-5 CASSLPDWNEQFF TGTGCCAGCAGCCTACCCGACTGGAATGAGCAGTTCTTC
TRBD1 TRBJ1-3 once TRBV2 CAKGQGFSGNTIYF TGTGCCAAGGGACAGGGCTTCTCTGGAAACACCATATATTTT
TRBD1 TRBJ2-1 . TRBV19 CASSPGTGSRNEQFF TGTGCCAGTAGTCCCGGGACAGGGTCGAGGAATGAGCAGTTCTTC
. TRBJ2-1 . TRBV7-8 CASRLGGRYNEQFF TGTGCCAGCAGGCTCGGGGGCCGATACAATGAGCAGTTCTTC
TRBD1 TRBJ1-4 . TRBV27 CASSFGQGARKLFF TGTGCCAGCAGTTTTGGGCAGGGGGCTAGAAAACTGTTTTTT
. TRBJ2-2 . TRBV7-9 CASSLKTGELFF TGTGCCAGCAGCCTTAAGACCGGGGAGCTGTTTTTT
TRBD2 TRBJ2-5 once TRBV4-2 CASSQDRLAGGQETQYF TGTGCCAGCAGCCAAGATAGGCTAGCGGGGGGGCAAGAGACCCAGTACTTC
TRBD1 TRBJ2-1 . TRBV6-1 CASKSGQAIYNEQFF TGTGCCAGCAAATCGGGACAGGCGATTTACAATGAGCAGTTCTTC
TRBD1 TRBJ1-2 once TRBV19 CASSNRDSGYWSDGYTF TGTGCCAGTAGTAACCGGGACAGCGGATATTGGTCTGATGGCTACACCTTC
. TRBJ1-5 . TRBV19 CASTWGINQPQHF TGTGCCAGTACATGGGGGATAAATCAGCCCCAGCATTTT
. TRBJ1-5 . TRBV6-1 CASSVSVRNQPQHF TGTGCCAGCAGTGTCTCGGTACGCAATCAGCCCCAGCATTTT
. TRBJ2-3 once TRBV20-1 CSALADTQYF TGCAGTGCTTTGGCAGATACGCAGTATTTT
. TRBJ2-3 . TRBV13 CASSFGTDTQYF TGTGCCAGCAGCTTTGGCACAGATACGCAGTATTTT
TRBD1 TRBJ2-5 once TRBV5-1 CASSLSQGARKTQYF TGCGCCAGCAGCTTGAGCCAGGGGGCAAGGAAGACCCAGTACTTC